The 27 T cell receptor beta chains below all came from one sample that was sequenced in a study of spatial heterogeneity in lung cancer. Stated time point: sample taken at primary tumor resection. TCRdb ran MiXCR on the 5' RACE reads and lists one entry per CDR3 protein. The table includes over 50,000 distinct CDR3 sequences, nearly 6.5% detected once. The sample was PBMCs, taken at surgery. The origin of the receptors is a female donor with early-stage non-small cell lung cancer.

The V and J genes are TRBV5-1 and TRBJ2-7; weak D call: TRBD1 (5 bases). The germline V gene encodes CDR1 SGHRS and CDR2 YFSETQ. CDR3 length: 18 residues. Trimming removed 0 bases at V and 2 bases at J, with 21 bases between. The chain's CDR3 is CASSLAARAQGIPYEQYF. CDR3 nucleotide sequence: TGCGCCAGCAGCTTGGCTGCACGCGCTCAGGGAATCCCCTACGAGCAGTACTTC. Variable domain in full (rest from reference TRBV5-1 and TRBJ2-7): KAGVTQTPRYLIKTRGQQVTLSCSPISGHRSVSWYQQTPGQGLQFLFEYFSETQRNKGNFPGRFSGRQFSNSRSEMNVSTLELGDSALYLCASSLAARAQGIPYEQYFGPGTRLTVT.

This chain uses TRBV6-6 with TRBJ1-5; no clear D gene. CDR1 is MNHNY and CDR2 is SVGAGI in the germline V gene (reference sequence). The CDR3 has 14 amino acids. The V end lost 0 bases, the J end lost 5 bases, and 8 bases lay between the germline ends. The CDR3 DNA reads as TGTGCCAGCAGTTACTCGACCAGAGATCAGCCCCAGCATTTT. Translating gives CASSYSTRDQPQHF.

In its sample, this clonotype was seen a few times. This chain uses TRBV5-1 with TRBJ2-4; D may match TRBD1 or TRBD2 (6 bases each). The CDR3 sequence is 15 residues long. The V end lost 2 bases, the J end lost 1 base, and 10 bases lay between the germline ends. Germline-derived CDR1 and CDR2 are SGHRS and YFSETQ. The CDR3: CASSLGGSAKNIQYF. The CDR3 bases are TGCGCCAGCAGCTTAGGGGGGTCGGCCAAAAACATTCAGTACTTC.

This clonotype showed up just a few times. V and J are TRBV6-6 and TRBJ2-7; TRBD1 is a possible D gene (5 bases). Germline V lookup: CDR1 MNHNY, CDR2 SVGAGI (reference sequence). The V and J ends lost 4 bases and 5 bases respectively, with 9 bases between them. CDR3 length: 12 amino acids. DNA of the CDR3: TGTGCCAGCAGTTTGGGGCAGAACGAGCAGTACTTC. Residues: CASSLGQNEQYF.

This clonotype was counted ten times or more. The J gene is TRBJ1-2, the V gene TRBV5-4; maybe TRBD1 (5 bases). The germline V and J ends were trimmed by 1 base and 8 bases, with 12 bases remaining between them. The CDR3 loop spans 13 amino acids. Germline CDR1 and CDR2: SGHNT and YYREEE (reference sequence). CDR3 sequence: CASSLLGGDGYTF. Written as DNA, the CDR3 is TGTGCCAGCAGCTTGCTCGGGGGGGACGGCTACACCTTC.

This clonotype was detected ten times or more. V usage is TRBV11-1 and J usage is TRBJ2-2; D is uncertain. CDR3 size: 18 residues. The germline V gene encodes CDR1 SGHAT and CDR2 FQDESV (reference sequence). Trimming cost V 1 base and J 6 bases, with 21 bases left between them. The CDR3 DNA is TGTGCCAGCAGCTTAGACCCTATTGGTGGAAGGAAGGCCGGGGAGCTGTTTTTT. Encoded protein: CASSLDPIGGRKAGELFF. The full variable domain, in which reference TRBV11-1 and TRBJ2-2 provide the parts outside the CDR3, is EAEVAQSPRYKITEKSQAVAFWCDPISGHATLYWYRQILGQGPELLVQFQDESVVDDSQLPKDRFSAERLKGVDSTLKIQPAELGDSAMYLCASSLDPIGGRKAGELFFGEGSRLTVL.

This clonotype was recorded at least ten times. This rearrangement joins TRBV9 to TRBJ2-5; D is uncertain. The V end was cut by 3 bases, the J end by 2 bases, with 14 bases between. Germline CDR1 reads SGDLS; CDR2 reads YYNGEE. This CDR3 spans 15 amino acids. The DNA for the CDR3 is TGTGCCAGCAGCGGAGCCCCCCCGGAACAAGAGACCCAGTACTTC. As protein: CASSGAPPEQETQYF.

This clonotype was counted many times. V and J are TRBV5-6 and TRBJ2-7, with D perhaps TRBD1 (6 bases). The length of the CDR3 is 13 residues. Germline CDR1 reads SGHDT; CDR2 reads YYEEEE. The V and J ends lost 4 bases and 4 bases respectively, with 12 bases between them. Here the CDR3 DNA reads TGTGCCAGCAGCAGACAGGTGGGGTACGAGCAGTACTTC. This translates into CASSRQVGYEQYF.

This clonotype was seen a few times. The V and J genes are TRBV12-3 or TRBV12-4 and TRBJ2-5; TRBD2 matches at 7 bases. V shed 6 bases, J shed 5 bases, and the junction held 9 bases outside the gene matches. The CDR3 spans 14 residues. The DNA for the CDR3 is TGTGCCAGCAGCCCGGGGGGAGCATGGGAGACCCAGTACTTC. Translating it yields CASSPGGAWETQYF.

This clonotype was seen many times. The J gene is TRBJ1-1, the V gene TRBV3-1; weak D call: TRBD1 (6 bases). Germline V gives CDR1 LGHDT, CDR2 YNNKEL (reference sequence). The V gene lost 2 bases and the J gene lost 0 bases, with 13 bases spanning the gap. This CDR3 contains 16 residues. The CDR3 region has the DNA TGTGCCAGCAGCCAATTTACAGGGTCAATGAACACTGAAGCTTTCTTT. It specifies CASSQFTGSMNTEAFF.

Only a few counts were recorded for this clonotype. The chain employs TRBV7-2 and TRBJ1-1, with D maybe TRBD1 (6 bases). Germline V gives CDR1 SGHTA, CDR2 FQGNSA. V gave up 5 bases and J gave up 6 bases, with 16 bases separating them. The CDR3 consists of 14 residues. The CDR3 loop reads CASSLPGARAEAFF. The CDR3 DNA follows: TGTGCCAGCAGCCTACCGGGGGCGCGGGCTGAAGCTTTCTTT.

In nucleotides, the CDR3 is TGTGCCAGCTCACTGGACAGGGCAAACTATGGCTACACCTTC. Translated, it gives CASSLDRANYGYTF. This chain uses TRBV18 with TRBJ1-2; TRBD1 matches 8 bases. The CDR3 runs to 14 residues. Unmatched junction bases numbered 3, after V lost 4 bases and J lost 2 bases. CDR1 and CDR2 (germline): KGHSH, LQKENI.

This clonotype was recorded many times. In DNA, the CDR3 is TGCAGTGCTAGAGGGACGGTGGGCACAGATACGCAGTATTTT. It codes for CSARGTVGTDTQYF. The chain has TRBV20-1 and TRBJ2-3; D gene ambiguous. Germline CDR1 reads DFQATT; CDR2 reads SNEGSKA (reference sequence). Trimming pared 1 base from V and 1 base from J, leaving 9 bases between. The CDR3 is 14 amino acids.

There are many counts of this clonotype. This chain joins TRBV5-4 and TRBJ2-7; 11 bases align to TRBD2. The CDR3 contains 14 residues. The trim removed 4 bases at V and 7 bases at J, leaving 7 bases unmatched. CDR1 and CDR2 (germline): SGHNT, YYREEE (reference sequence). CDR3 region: CASSLLAGEQEQYF. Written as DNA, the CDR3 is TGTGCCAGCAGCCTACTAGCGGGAGAACAGGAGCAGTACTTC.

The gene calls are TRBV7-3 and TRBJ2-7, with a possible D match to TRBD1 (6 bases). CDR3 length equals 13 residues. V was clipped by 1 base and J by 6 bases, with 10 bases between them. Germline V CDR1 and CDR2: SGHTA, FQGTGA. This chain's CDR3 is CASSLRGRGEQYF. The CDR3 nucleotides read TGTGCCAGCAGCTTAAGGGGGCGCGGCGAGCAGTACTTC.

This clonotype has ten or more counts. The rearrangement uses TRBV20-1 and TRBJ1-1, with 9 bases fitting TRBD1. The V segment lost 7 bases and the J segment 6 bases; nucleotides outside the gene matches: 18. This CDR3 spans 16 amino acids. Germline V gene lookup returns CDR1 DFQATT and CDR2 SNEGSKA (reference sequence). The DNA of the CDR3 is TGCAGTGTCGTGATCCTTCCGGGACAGGGAACGGCTGAAGCTTTCTTT. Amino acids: CSVVILPGQGTAEAFF.

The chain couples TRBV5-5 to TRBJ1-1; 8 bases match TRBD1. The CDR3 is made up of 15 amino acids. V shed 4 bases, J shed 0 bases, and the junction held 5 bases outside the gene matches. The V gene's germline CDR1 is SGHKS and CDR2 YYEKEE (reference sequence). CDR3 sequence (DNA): TGTGCCAGCAGCCCCGGACAGGGTCTGAACACTGAAGCTTTCTTT. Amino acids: CASSPGQGLNTEAFF.

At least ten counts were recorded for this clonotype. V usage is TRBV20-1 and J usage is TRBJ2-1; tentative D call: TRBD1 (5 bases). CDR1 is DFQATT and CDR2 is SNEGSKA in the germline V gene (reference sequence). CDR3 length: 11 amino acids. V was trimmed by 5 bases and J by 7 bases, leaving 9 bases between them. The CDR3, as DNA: TGCAGTGCTCTGGGGCCGAATGAGCAGTTCTTC. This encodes CSALGPNEQFF.

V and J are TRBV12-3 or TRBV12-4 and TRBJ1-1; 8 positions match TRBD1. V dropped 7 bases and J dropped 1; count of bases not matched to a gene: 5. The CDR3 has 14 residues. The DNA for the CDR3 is TGTGCCAGCACCCCGACAGGGGCGAACACTGAAGCTTTCTTT. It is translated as CASTPTGANTEAFF.

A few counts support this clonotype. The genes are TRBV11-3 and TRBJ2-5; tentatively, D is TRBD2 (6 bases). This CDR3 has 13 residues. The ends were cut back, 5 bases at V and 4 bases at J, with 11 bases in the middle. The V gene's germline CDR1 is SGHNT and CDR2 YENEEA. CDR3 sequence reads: CASSRDSRETQYF. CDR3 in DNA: TGTGCCAGCAGCCGGGACTCCAGAGAGACCCAGTACTTC.

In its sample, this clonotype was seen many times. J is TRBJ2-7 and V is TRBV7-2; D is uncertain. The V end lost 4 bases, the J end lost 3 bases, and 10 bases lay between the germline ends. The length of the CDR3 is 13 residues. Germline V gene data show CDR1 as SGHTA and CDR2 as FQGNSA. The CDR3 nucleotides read TGTGCCAGCAGCTCGTCTGCGTACTACGAGCAGTACTTC. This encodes CASSSSAYYEQYF.

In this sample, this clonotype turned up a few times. CDR3 residues: CASTIHRDRFTDTQYF. The DNA for the CDR3 is TGTGCCAGCACCATACACCGGGACAGGTTCACAGATACGCAGTATTTT. This rearrangement joins TRBV12-3 or TRBV12-4 to TRBJ2-3, with 8 bases that match TRBD1. Losses at the gene ends were 7 bases for V and 2 bases for J; bases not matched to a gene: 11. The CDR3 has 16 residues.

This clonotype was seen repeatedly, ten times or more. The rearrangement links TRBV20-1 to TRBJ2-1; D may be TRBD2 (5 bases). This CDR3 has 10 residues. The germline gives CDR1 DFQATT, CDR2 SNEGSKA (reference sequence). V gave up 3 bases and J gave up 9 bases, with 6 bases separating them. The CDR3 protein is CSASRGEQFF. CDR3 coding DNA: TGCAGTGCTAGTCGGGGTGAGCAGTTCTTC.

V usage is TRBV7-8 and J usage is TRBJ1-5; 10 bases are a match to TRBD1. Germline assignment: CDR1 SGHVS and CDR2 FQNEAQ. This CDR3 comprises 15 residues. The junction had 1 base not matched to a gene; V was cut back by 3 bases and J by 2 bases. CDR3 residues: CASSLGTGGNQPQHF. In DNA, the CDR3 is TGTGCCAGCAGCTTGGGGACAGGGGGCAATCAGCCCCAGCATTTT.

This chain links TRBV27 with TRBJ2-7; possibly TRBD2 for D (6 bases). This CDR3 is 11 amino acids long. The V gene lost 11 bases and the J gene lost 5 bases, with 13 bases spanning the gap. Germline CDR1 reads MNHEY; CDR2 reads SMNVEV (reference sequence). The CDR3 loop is CAPAGRNEQYV. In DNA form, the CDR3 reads TGTGCCCCGGCAGGGAGGAACGAGCAGTACGTC.

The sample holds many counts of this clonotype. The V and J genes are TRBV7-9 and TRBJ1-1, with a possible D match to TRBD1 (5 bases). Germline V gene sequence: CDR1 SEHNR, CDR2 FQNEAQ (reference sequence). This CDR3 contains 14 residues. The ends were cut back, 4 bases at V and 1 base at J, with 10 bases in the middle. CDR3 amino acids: CASSWGGGNTEAFF. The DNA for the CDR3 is TGTGCCAGCAGCTGGGGTGGGGGGAACACTGAAGCTTTCTTT. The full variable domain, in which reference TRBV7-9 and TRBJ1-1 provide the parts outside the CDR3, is DTGVSQNPRHKITKRGQNVTFRCDPISEHNRLYWYRQTLGQGPEFLTYFQNEAQLEKSRLLSDRFSAERPKGSFSTLEIQRTEQGDSAMYLCASSWGGGNTEAFFGQGTRLTVV.

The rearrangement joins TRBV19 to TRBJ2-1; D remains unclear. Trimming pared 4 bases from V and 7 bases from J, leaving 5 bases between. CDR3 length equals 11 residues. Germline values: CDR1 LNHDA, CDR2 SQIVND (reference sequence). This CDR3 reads CASSNRNEQFF. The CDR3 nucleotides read TGTGCCAGTAGTAACCGAAATGAGCAGTTCTTC.